The rows below give T cell receptor beta chains drawn from one sample of a study of T-cell memory formation after mild COVID-19. TCRdb reprocessed the 5' RACE reads via MiXCR and lists one record per CDR3 protein. Of about 110,000 distinct CDR3 sequences detected, approximately 21% appear once; the ten largest clones hold 41%. The source material was PBMCs or a T cell subset sorted from them (not recorded which). These receptors all stem from a man between 18 and 29 years old who had mild COVID-19 (a few samples of this study predate the infection). Cell type and time point are not known. The CDR3 runs from the conserved cysteine through the conserved F or W. The D gene is left open where the match is weak. Clone size is not always given. Where it is, it says once, few, many or a class for expanded clones.

v_call	clone_size	j_call	d_call	cdr3_aa	cdr3_nt
TRBV14	.	TRBJ2-6	.	CASSFSSGANVLTF	TGTGCCAGCAGCTTCAGCTCTGGGGCCAACGTCCTGACTTTC
TRBV10-2	few	TRBJ2-1	.	CASSERPGGRNNEQFF	TGCGCCAGCAGTGAGCGCCCGGGGGGCCGGAACAATGAGCAGTTCTTC
TRBV29-1	few	TRBJ2-1	.	CSVELIRSSPDNEQFF	TGCAGCGTTGAATTAATTCGCTCATCCCCCGACAATGAGCAGTTCTTC
TRBV4-1	few	TRBJ2-3	.	CASSRREEDNTQYF	TGCGCCAGCAGCCGCAGAGAGGAGGATAATACGCAGTATTTT
TRBV7-9	few	TRBJ2-5	.	CASSFPGKKTQYF	TGTGCCAGCAGCTTCCCGGGGAAGAAGACCCAGTACTTC
TRBV27	.	TRBJ2-7	TRBD2	CASSYGRGGYEQYF	TGTGCCAGCAGTTACGGGCGGGGGGGCTACGAGCAGTACTTC
TRBV9	.	TRBJ2-5	TRBD2	CASAAGGQETQYF	TGTGCCAGCGCCGCCGGGGGGCAAGAGACCCAGTACTTC
TRBV4-1	few	TRBJ1-5	.	CASSPRASLGAGNQPQHF	TGCGCCAGCAGCCCACGTGCGAGCTTGGGCGCGGGCAATCAGCCCCAGCATTTT
TRBV3-1	.	TRBJ2-1	.	CASSPRSVYNEQFF	TGTGCCAGCAGCCCCCGGAGCGTGTACAATGAGCAGTTCTTC
TRBV4-3	many	TRBJ2-1	TRBD2	CASSQDPGGYNEQFF	TGCGCCAGCAGCCAAGATCCGGGGGGCTACAATGAGCAGTTCTTC
TRBV15	few	TRBJ2-7	TRBD1	CATSGGQGASFNEQYF	TGTGCCACCAGCGGGGGACAGGGGGCTTCATTCAACGAGCAGTACTTC
TRBV11-1	.	TRBJ1-1	TRBD1	CASSLGHRGPRAKNTEAFF	TGTGCCAGCAGCTTGGGCCACAGGGGGCCCAGAGCGAAGAACACTGAAGCTTTCTTT
TRBV7-9	.	TRBJ2-2	TRBD1	CASSLPDRENTGELFF	TGTGCCAGCAGCCTCCCCGACAGGGAGAACACCGGGGAGCTGTTTTTT
TRBV27	few	TRBJ2-3	TRBD2	CASSIAGSGTDTQYF	TGTGCCAGCAGTATAGCGGGGTCCGGCACAGATACGCAGTATTTT
TRBV11-1	.	TRBJ2-3	.	CASSLRARMGLPDTQYF	TGTGCCAGCAGCTTACGTGCTAGGATGGGACTTCCAGATACGCAGTATTTT
TRBV5-6	few	TRBJ1-1	TRBD1	CASSLDGTGLTEAFF	TGTGCCAGCAGCTTGGACGGGACAGGGCTGACTGAAGCTTTCTTT
TRBV4-1	many	TRBJ2-2	.	CASSLRSSGELFF	TGCGCCAGCAGCCTAAGGAGTTCCGGGGAGCTGTTTTTT
TRBV6-2/TRBV6-3	.	TRBJ1-1	.	CASSYEGTGMNTEAFF	TGTGCCAGCAGTTACGAAGGGACTGGGATGAACACTGAAGCTTTCTTT
TRBV5-1	.	TRBJ1-2	TRBD1	CASSPGTGFDLDGYTF	TGCGCCAGCAGCCCTGGGACAGGCTTCGATCTAGATGGCTACACCTTC
TRBV29-1	.	TRBJ2-3	.	CSVLPAQYF	TGCAGCGTTCTTCCGGCGCAGTATTTT
TRBV7-9	few	TRBJ2-3	.	CASSSYLKDTQYF	TGTGCCAGCAGCTCCTATCTCAAAGATACGCAGTATTTT
TRBV7-9	few	TRBJ2-2	.	CASSLPLTVPNTGELFF	TGTGCCAGCAGCTTGCCCCTGACAGTTCCGAACACCGGGGAGCTGTTTTTT
TRBV10-3	.	TRBJ1-1	TRBD1	CAIRQGAEGYTEAFF	TGTGCCATCAGGCAGGGGGCGGAGGGCTACACTGAAGCTTTCTTT
TRBV12-3/TRBV12-4	.	TRBJ2-3	.	CASSGAPGTDTQYF	TGTGCCAGCAGTGGGGCTCCCGGCACAGATACGCAGTATTTT
TRBV12-3/TRBV12-4	few	TRBJ2-5	.	CASSYGIQETQYF	TGTGCCAGCAGTTACGGGATCCAAGAGACCCAGTACTTC
TRBV7-8	.	TRBJ2-3	TRBD2	CASSSGLVSTDTQYF	TGTGCCAGCAGCTCGGGACTAGTTAGCACAGATACGCAGTATTTT
TRBV4-3	.	TRBJ2-7	.	CASSQDRGPYEQYF	TGCGCCAGCAGCCAAGATCGGGGCCCCTACGAGCAGTACTTC
TRBV20-1	.	TRBJ1-1	.	CSARDKQINTEAFF	TGCAGTGCTAGAGATAAGCAGATAAACACTGAAGCTTTCTTT
TRBV14	.	TRBJ2-5	.	CASSQDRGGPYQETQYF	TGTGCCAGCAGCCAAGATCGAGGAGGGCCGTACCAAGAGACCCAGTACTTC
TRBV29-1	.	TRBJ2-7	TRBD1	CSVSDRGTREQYF	TGCAGCGTCTCGGACAGGGGGACTCGCGAGCAGTACTTC
TRBV4-3	few	TRBJ2-6	.	CASSQNSRSGANVLTF	TGCGCCAGCAGCCAGAACAGCCGCTCTGGGGCCAACGTCCTGACTTTC
TRBV27	.	TRBJ2-1	.	CASRVWVDSNEQFF	TGTGCCAGCAGAGTTTGGGTTGACAGCAATGAGCAGTTCTTC
TRBV29-1	.	TRBJ1-2	TRBD1	CSAWTGGYDGYTF	TGCAGCGCCTGGACAGGGGGCTATGATGGCTACACCTTC
TRBV7-9	.	TRBJ2-2	TRBD1	CASNYLGTANTGELFF	TGTGCCAGCAATTACCTGGGGACAGCGAACACCGGGGAGCTGTTTTTT
TRBV12-3/TRBV12-4	few	TRBJ2-1	.	CASSHRDVYNEQFF	TGTGCCAGCAGCCACCGGGATGTCTACAATGAGCAGTTCTTC
TRBV7-9	.	TRBJ1-2	TRBD1	CASSFDPGQGAGYTF	TGTGCCAGCAGCTTCGACCCGGGACAGGGCGCTGGCTACACCTTC
TRBV7-9	.	TRBJ2-4	TRBD1	CASSLVWDRSDIQYF	TGTGCCAGCAGCTTAGTGTGGGACAGGTCGGACATTCAGTACTTC
TRBV6-4	.	TRBJ2-4	.	CAPRERGPRKLTFAKNIQYF	TGTGCCCCCAGGGAGAGGGGTCCTCGCAAACTCACCTTCGCCAAAAACATTCAGTACTTC
TRBV12-3/TRBV12-4	.	TRBJ2-5	.	CASSPPSTAPSETQYF	TGTGCCAGCAGTCCGCCCTCGACCGCACCAAGTGAGACCCAGTACTTC
TRBV7-2	.	TRBJ2-5	.	CASSFPRAGLGGETQYF	TGTGCCAGCAGCTTCCCTAGAGCGGGTTTGGGGGGAGAGACCCAGTACTTC
TRBV29-1	.	TRBJ1-2	.	CSVADYYGYTF	TGCAGCGTTGCCGATTACTATGGCTACACCTTC
TRBV7-6	.	TRBJ2-7	.	CASSLRQETGEQYF	TGTGCCAGCAGCTTGCGGCAGGAGACGGGAGAGCAGTACTTC
TRBV4-3	.	TRBJ1-2	.	CASSQYSDRYGYTF	TGCGCCAGCAGCCAATATTCCGATCGCTATGGCTACACCTTC
TRBV24-1	few	TRBJ2-3	.	CATSDSTDSSTDTQYF	TGTGCCACCAGTGATTCGACAGACTCTAGCACAGATACGCAGTATTTT
TRBV29-1	.	TRBJ2-5	.	CSVEDREVEETQYF	TGCAGCGTTGAAGACAGGGAGGTAGAAGAGACCCAGTACTTC
TRBV3-1	few	TRBJ2-1	.	CASTPGGGYNEQFF	TGTGCCAGCACCCCAGGGGGGGGGTACAATGAGCAGTTCTTC
TRBV5-1	.	TRBJ2-7	TRBD1	CASSWRGSDRGGEQYF	TGCGCCAGCAGCTGGAGAGGTTCGGACAGGGGAGGCGAGCAGTACTTC
TRBV14	few	TRBJ2-7	.	CASSHAGQMSSYEQYF	TGTGCCAGCAGCCACGCGGGACAAATGAGCTCCTACGAGCAGTACTTC
TRBV4-3	.	TRBJ2-3	TRBD1	CASSQEWDRDIPDTQYF	TGCGCCAGCAGCCAAGAGTGGGACAGGGATATTCCAGATACGCAGTATTTT
TRBV12-3/TRBV12-4	.	TRBJ1-2	.	CASARGFGYTF	TGTGCCAGCGCCCGGGGATTTGGCTACACCTTC
TRBV4-2	few	TRBJ2-3	TRBD2	CASSQDRLAGRSLHRDTQYF	TGTGCCAGCAGCCAAGACCGACTAGCGGGGAGATCTCTGCACAGGGATACGCAGTATTTT